This T cell receptor (beta chain) was documented in a study of T-cell memory formation after mild COVID-19. Study at large: Across donors, TCR clusters were largely donor specific. The study's findings and limits: A balance of CD4 and CD8 characterized clones contracting day 15 to 85, whereas later expanders leaned CD4+. Shrinking CD4+ clones were chiefly CM and EM; CD8+ ones were chiefly EMRA.

cDNA libraries for TCR alpha and TCR beta, carrying sample barcodes and UMIs, came from 5'RACE with constant-segment primers. TCRdb fed the 5' RACE reads into MiXCR, producing one record per CDR3 protein. The table includes about 200,000 distinct CDR3 sequences, around 16% detected once. The CDR3 spans 15 residues. V shed 3 bases and J 0 bases; nucleotides not matched to a gene: 1. Germline CDR1 MNHNS, CDR2 SASEGT. This clonotype was counted a few times. Its target is unknown. The material sequenced was PBMCs or a T cell subset sorted from them (not recorded which). This chain connects TRBV6-1 to TRBJ2-5, with 10 bases matching TRBD2. The clonotype originates from an adult woman who had mild COVID-19 (a few samples of this study predate the infection). Cell type and time point are not known. CDR3 sequence reads: CASSDLAGDQETQYF. The CDR3 DNA reads TGTGCCAGCAGTGACCTAGCGGGGGACCAAGAGACCCAGTACTTC.